Listed below are T cell receptor beta chains from one sample, sequenced in a study of blood T cell repertoires in COVID-19. The repertoire was sequenced with immunoSEQ multiplex PCR; TCRdb's copy has only in-frame clones and lacks some. This repertoire shows roughly 180,000 clones, about nine tenths found once; its top ten account for around 2.3%. The specimen sequenced was peripheral blood. These receptors were collected from a man aged 70-80 years with active or convalescent COVID-19. Each CDR3 is given with its conserved first and last residue. A D gene is named only where the DNA matches it firmly.

TRBJ1-2 | . | TRBV6-1 | CASSETLQGSYTF | TGTGCCAGCAGTGAAACTCTACAGGGTAGCTACACCTTC
TRBJ2-3 | . | TRBV24-1 | CATVITGGTDTQYF | TGTGCCACCGTAATAACAGGAGGCACAGATACGCAGTATTTT
TRBJ2-7 | . | TRBV28 | CASSSSSYEQYF | TGTGCCAGCAGTTCGAGCTCCTACGAGCAGTACTTC
TRBJ2-2 | TRBD1 | TRBV9 | CASSPWDRNTGELFF | TGTGCCAGCAGCCCTTGGGACAGAAACACCGGGGAGCTGTTTTTT
TRBJ2-1 | TRBD2 | TRBV9 | CASSASESRSGRRGEQFF | TGTGCCAGCAGCGCATCTGAGAGCCGTAGCGGGAGAAGGGGTGAGCAGTTCTTC
TRBJ2-3 | TRBD1 | TRBV7-2 | CASSLVFGTGRVSTDTQYF | TGTGCCAGCAGCTTAGTATTTGGGACAGGGAGGGTTAGCACAGATACGCAGTATTTT
TRBJ1-2 | . | TRBV28 | CASSLTGKGYTF | TGTGCCAGCAGTTTAACAGGGAAAGGCTACACCTTC
TRBJ2-1 | . | TRBV28 | CATSRPLFFNEQFF | TGTGCCACCTCGAGGCCCCTCTTCTTCAATGAGCAGTTCTTC
TRBJ2-3 | TRBD2 | TRBV27 | CASSLTSGTDTQYF | TGTGCCAGCAGTCTAACTAGCGGCACAGATACGCAGTATTTT
TRBJ1-3 | . | TRBV18 | CASSPTAGSGNTIYF | TGTGCCAGCTCACCGACAGCCGGCTCTGGAAACACCATATATTTT
TRBJ2-7 | TRBD2 | TRBV2 | CASSDPSGRGFEQYF | TGTGCCAGCAGTGACCCTAGCGGGAGAGGGTTCGAGCAGTACTTC
TRBJ2-2 | . | TRBV24-1 | CATRATFDTGELFF | TGTGCCACCAGAGCGACCTTCGACACCGGGGAGCTGTTTTTT
TRBJ1-5 | . | TRBV15 | CATSRGVRGRQPQHF | TGTGCCACCAGCAGAGGTGTCAGGGGTCGCCAGCCCCAGCATTTT
TRBJ2-2 | . | TRBV7-2 | CASSKGVGELFF | TGTGCCAGCAGCAAAGGGGTCGGGGAGCTGTTTTTT